The sequence of this T cell receptor (beta chain) was determined in a study of control samples from healthy donors and cancer patients. This clone has just a few counts. Germline V lookup: CDR1 WNHNN, CDR2 SYGVQD (reference sequence). V was cut by 6 bases and J by 2 bases, with 9 bases left in between. This CDR3 spans 13 amino acids. Some clones are missing from TCRdb's copy, which holds only in-frame ones; the method was immunoSEQ multiplex PCR. Among around 68,000 clones listed, 83% were seen once. The material sequenced was blood. The chain is built from TRBV10-1 and TRBJ2-3; D is ambiguous. The clonotype comes from a man aged 55 to 70 in good health. The CDR3 here is CASRRLNTDTQYF. DNA for the CDR3: TGCGCCAGCAGACGACTGAACACAGATACGCAGTATTTT.